This is a list of T cell receptor beta chains from one sample in a study of technical replicates of blood from a handful of donors. Sequencing used immunoSEQ multiplex PCR; TCRdb keeps in-frame clones, though not all of them. The sample lists approximately 75,000 clones, about 97% occurring once. The sequenced sample consisted of T cells isolated from PBMCs. These receptors came from a human donor in good health. CDR3s leave out the opening cysteine and the closing phenylalanine or tryptophan. The size entry is marked missing in some rows and otherwise reads once, few, many or a size class.

j_call,clone_size,v_call,cdr3_aa
TRBJ2-5,NA,TRBV30,AIAQGPETQY
TRBJ1-2,NA,TRBV27,ASCSGQGSYGYT
TRBJ2-1,once,TRBV7-7,ASSPSRLAEDEQF
TRBJ2-5,NA,TRBV20-1,SASMERPQY
TRBJ2-1,once,TRBV15,ATSRVQGARNEQF
TRBJ2-7,once,TRBV5-1,ASSGAFPSYEQY
TRBJ2-7,once,TRBV5-4,ASRRTGGPYEQY
TRBJ2-7,NA,TRBV5-4,ASSLRSAYEQY
TRBJ2-7,NA,TRBV11-2,ASSPTGGRYEQY
TRBJ1-2,NA,TRBV27,ASSKRSGQGDYGYT
TRBJ2-1,NA,TRBV19,ASSIDLRSGAYNEQF
TRBJ2-5,NA,TRBV12-5,ASGLLPGPDRFETQY
TRBJ2-7,NA,TRBV7-9,ASSFTGYEQY
TRBJ2-7,NA,TRBV5-8,ASSPGTVNYYYEQY
TRBJ2-5,NA,TRBV10-3,AIRGQLQETQY
TRBJ1-5,once,TRBV21-1,ASSKVRGYSNQPQH
TRBJ2-2,NA,TRBV27,ASSSYRNTGELF
TRBJ2-7,NA,TRBV27,ASSFIEAGLGEQY
TRBJ2-6,NA,TRBV29-1,SVARSGANVLT
TRBJ2-1,once,TRBV9,ASSVGSIGEQF
TRBJ2-2,NA,TRBV19,ASSISGGVGDGELF
TRBJ1-5,once,TRBV19,ASSMEQGRYQPQH
TRBJ2-7,NA,TRBV7-8,ASSEVGTGESSYEQY
TRBJ2-3,NA,TRBV30,AWSAGTWGTDTQY
TRBJ2-3,NA,TRBV4-2,ASSQSFAGPTDTQY
TRBJ1-2,NA,TRBV18,ASSLDREFGGYT
TRBJ2-3,NA,TRBV5-1,ASSLHLGQPRTDTQY
TRBJ2-3,NA,TRBV20-1,SARDSGKVY